This T cell receptor (beta chain) was sequenced in a study of blood T cell repertoires in COVID-19. As for the study in general: Samples of COVID-19 (acute and convalescent) were obtained from the United States, Italy and Spain.

Germline loops: CDR1 GTSNPN, CDR2 SVGIG (reference sequence). The CDR3 covers 13 residues. The V gene lost 2 bases and the J gene lost 2 bases, with 9 bases spanning the gap. The table came from immunoSEQ multiplex PCR; TCRdb's copy has only in-frame clones and leaves some out. The sample consists of around 110,000 clones, around 77% of them appearing once. The chain uses TRBV30 and TRBJ1-1; D is undetermined. Sequenced: peripheral blood. This TCR derives from a man aged 60-69 years with active or convalescent COVID-19. CDR3 DNA: TGTGCCTGGAGTTTAAATTCTAACACTGAAGCTTTCTTT. Translated, it gives CAWSLNSNTEAFF.